This TCR beta chain was sequenced in a study of T cell changes during pregnancy in multiple sclerosis (dated by TCRdb to about 2019). Notes on the research overall: Changes in the T cell repertoire over the course of pregnancy were examined in this study in women with multiple sclerosis.

CDR1 and CDR2, looked up from the germline V gene (reference sequence), are LNHDA and SQIVND. The CDR3 holds 16 amino acids from the cysteine to the phenylalanine. CDR3 DNA only is kept here, 48 bases in frame from base 1. The junction shows trimming of 6 bases on V and 6 bases on J, and the gene matches do not reach 15 bases of it. Library prep was done by the immunoSEQ multiplex PCR assay. TCRdb holds this immuneACCESS table with in-frame rearrangements only. Some clones are missing; in checked studies, unresolved V genes explain under half, and the rest has no known cause. The sample records 60,000 to 65,000 clones, 80% to 95% of which are singletons. The ten largest clones add up to 1.4% of the sample. Comments on this clone: The antigen it recognizes is unknown. No base quality values were provided; no much bigger clone lies one nucleotide off.

This receptor was identified in a female donor with multiple sclerosis, enrolled in a pregnancy study. The sequenced sample was peripheral blood, obtained in the second trimester of pregnancy. This sequence uses TRBV19 and TRBJ1-2; TRBD1 matches 8 bases in the middle. The CDR3 loop reads CASSKEYRGAFDGYTF. The sequenced DNA: TGTGCCAGTAGCAAAGAGTACAGGGGGGCCTTTGATGGCTACACCTTC.